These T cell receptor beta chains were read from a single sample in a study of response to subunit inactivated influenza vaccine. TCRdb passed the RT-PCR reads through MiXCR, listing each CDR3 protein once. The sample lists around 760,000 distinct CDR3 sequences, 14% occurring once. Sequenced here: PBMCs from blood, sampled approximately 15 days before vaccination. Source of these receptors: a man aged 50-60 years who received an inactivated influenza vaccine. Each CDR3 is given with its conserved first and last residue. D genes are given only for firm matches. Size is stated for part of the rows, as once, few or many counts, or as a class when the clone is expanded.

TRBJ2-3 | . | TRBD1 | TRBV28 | CASSPDRVLVRTQYF | TGTGCCAGCAGTCCGGACAGGGTCCTAGTCCGTACGCAGTATTTT
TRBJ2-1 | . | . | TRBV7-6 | CASSSTTGFGSYNEQFF | TGTGCCAGCAGCTCAACGACAGGCTTCGGCTCCTACAATGAGCAGTTCTTC
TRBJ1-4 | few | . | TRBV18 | CASSPNSALAPRTNEKLFF | TGTGCCAGCTCACCCAACTCAGCGCTTGCTCCCAGAACTAATGAAAAACTGTTTTTT
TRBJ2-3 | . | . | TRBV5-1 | CASRGRGTSTDTQYF | TGCGCCAGCAGAGGGAGGGGGACTAGCACAGATACGCAGTATTTT
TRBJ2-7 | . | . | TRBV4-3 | CASSQFNSGDEQYF | TGCGCCAGCAGCCAATTTAACTCCGGAGACGAGCAGTACTTC
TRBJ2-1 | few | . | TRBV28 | CASSFVLAPSYNEQFF | TGTGCCAGCAGTTTCGTGCTAGCTCCCTCCTACAATGAGCAGTTCTTC
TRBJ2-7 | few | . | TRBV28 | CASSTESYEQYF | TGTGCCAGCAGCACAGAATCCTACGAGCAGTACTTC
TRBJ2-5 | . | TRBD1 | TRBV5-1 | CASSWMTGNAETQYF | TGCGCCAGCAGCTGGATGACAGGGAATGCTGAGACCCAGTACTTC
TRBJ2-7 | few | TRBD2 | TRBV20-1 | CSARFSGTIPYEQYF | TGCAGTGCTAGATTTTCCGGGACTATACCCTACGAGCAGTACTTC
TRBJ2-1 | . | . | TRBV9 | CASSVVPAGLNEQFF | TGTGCCAGCAGCGTAGTCCCCGCGGGCCTCAATGAGCAGTTCTTC
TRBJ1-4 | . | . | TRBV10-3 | CATQAGGNEKLFF | TGTGCCACCCAGGCTGGCGGAAATGAAAAACTGTTTTTT
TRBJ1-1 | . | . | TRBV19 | CASSIVGLGTEAFF | TGTGCCAGTAGTATAGTCGGGTTGGGGACTGAAGCTTTCTTT
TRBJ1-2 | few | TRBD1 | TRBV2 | CASTLTGGFYGYTF | TGTGCCAGCACATTGACAGGGGGCTTCTATGGCTACACCTTC
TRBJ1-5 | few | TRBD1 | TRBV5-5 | CASSSGTGGSQPQHF | TGTGCCAGCAGCTCCGGGACAGGGGGTTCGCAGCCCCAGCATTTT
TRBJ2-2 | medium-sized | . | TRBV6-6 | CAIQQWGTGELFF | TGTGCCATCCAGCAATGGGGCACCGGGGAGCTGTTTTTT
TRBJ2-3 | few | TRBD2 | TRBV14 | CASSQFLSGGGLGTDTQYF | TGTGCCAGCAGCCAGTTCCTATCGGGGGGGGGCTTGGGCACAGATACGCAGTATTTT
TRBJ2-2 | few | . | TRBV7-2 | CASSLVQGRTGELFF | TGTGCCAGCAGCTTAGTTCAGGGACGAACCGGGGAGCTGTTTTTT
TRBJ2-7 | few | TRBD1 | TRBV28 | CASSWDRFEQYF | TGTGCCAGCAGTTGGGACAGGTTCGAGCAGTACTTC
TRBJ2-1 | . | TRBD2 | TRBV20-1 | CSCVEGGYNEQFF | TGCAGTTGTGTGGAGGGAGGGTACAATGAGCAGTTCTTC
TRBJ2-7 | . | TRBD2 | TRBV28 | CASSFASGRARGEQYF | TGTGCCAGCAGTTTTGCTAGCGGGAGGGCGAGGGGGGAGCAGTACTTC
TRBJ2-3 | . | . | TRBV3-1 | CASSHLRDSRTQYF | TGTGCCAGCAGCCACCTAAGAGACTCACGTACGCAGTATTTT
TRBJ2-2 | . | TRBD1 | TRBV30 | CAWSGSGTGGTGELFF | TGTGCCTGGAGTGGTTCCGGGACAGGGGGGACCGGGGAGCTGTTTTTT